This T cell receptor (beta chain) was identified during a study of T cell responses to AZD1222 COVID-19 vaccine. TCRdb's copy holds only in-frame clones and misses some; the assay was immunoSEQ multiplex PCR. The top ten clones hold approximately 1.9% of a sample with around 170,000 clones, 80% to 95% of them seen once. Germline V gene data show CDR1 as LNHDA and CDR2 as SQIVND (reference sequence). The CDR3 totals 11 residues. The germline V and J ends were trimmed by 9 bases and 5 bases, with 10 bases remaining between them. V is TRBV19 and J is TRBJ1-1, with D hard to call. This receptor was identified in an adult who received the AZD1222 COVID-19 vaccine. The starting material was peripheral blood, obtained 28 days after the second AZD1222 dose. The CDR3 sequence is CASDGWTEAFF. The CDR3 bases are TGTGCCAGCGACGGCTGGACTGAAGCTTTCTTT.